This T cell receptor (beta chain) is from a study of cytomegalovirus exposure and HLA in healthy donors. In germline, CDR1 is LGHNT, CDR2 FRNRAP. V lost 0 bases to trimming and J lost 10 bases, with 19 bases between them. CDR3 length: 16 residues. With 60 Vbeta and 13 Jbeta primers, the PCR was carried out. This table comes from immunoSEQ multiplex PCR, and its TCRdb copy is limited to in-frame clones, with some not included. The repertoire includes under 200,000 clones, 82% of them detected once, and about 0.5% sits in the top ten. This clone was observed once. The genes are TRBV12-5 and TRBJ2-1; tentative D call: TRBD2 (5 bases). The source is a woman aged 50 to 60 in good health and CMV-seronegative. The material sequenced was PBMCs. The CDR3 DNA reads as TGTGCTAGTGGTTTGGTACTTAATAGCGTCGGCAGCGAGCAGTTCTTC. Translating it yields CASGLVLNSVGSEQFF. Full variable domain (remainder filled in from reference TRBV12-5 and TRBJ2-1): DARVTQTPRHKVTEMGQEVTMRCQPILGHNTVFWYRQTMMQGLELLAYFRNRAPLDDSGMPKDRFSAEMPDATLATLKIQPSEPRDSAVYFCASGLVLNSVGSEQFFGPGTRLTVL.